This note documents a single T cell receptor beta chain sequence. This clone's antigen is unknown. Base-call qualities are not available, and no considerably larger clone is one nucleotide away. Read against the paper, the sample's time point label means: approximately 2 years on ibrutinib. For TCR beta library preparation, 1.5 to 2 micrograms of genomic DNA were extracted from the cryopreserved PBMCs. Longitudinal blood samples from CLL patients on ibrutinib monotherapy were analyzed using high-throughput TCR beta sequencing. Patients were enrolled in a phase 2 open-label single-center ibrutinib monotherapy trial. A MiSeq instrument was used for deep resolution sequencing, which targeted depths ranging from 1 in 1 million up to 1 in 200,000 T cells, with coverage averaging 10x for each clonotype. The immunoSEQ hsTCRB Kit was used to generate the TCR beta libraries. In the paper's pipeline: The data were analyzed with ImmunoSEQ Analyzer and ImmunoSEQ Data Assistant, and V, D and J gene assignments followed IMGT definitions. Clonality, which ranges from 0 to 1, was calculated as one minus the normalized Shannon entropy of productive rearrangement frequencies. Public clonotype analysis was restricted to overrepresented clonotypes comprising at least 0.05% of each patient's repertoire. Approximately 13 age-matched healthy donor repertoires from immuneACCESS served as clonality controls. TCRdb retrieved this table from immuneACCESS and kept in-frame rearrangements only. Not all clones are present; in checked studies, unresolved V genes account for under half, and no reason is known for the remainder. The V and J calls and clone size were taken over from that table, and D and trimming were inferred from the DNA. Here the sample has approximately 120,000 clones; more than 55% occur a single time. The ten largest clonotypes hold 30% to 45% of the sample.

The data originate from a study of cytotoxic CD8 clonotypes in ibrutinib-treated CLL (dated by TCRdb to the early 2020s). A note on the overall study: The cohort was composed of ten to eleven relapsed/refractory and 15 treatment-naive patients; IGHV unmutated status was identified in 17 to 18 patients. An average of approximately 260,000 productive templates and 80,000 to 95,000 productive rearrangements was obtained per sample. Response samples were obtained after a median of roughly 13 months of treatment, with a range of roughly 6 to 36 months. Cryopreserved peripheral blood mononuclear cells were collected at three points: before therapy, at response, and at either sustained remission or disease progression. Every sample from remission and from progressive disease was obtained while the patients were still on ibrutinib. Partial responses were observed in roughly 24 patients and complete responses in 2; after a median follow-up of around 68 months, remission was maintained in 15 or so patients and progression was observed in some twelve. Longitudinal samples were obtainable from 26 of the 86 participants in the trial.

V is clipped by 2 bases and J by 7 bases, and the sequence between their germline boundaries is 11 bases long. The germline V gene supplies CDR1 MGHDK and CDR2 SYGVNS. Reading from cysteine to phenylalanine, the CDR3 counts 14 amino acids. Kept here is only the CDR3 DNA, which spans 42 bases and is read in frame from base 1. General study outcomes and caveats: Public clonotypes were rare and either shrank or stayed stable during treatment, and the rise in clonality at ibrutinib response reflected expansion of private clonotypes. Lymph node repertoires were not examined, and the timing of sampling was not matched between patients in sustained remission and those whose disease progressed. Clonality rose at ibrutinib response, remained stable during sustained remission, and dropped back toward baseline at progression. Baseline clonality was found to be higher than that of age-matched healthy donors and was strongly correlated with circulating CD8+ T-cell counts.

This clonotype was obtained from a human donor with chronic lymphocytic leukemia. The source was PBMCs, collected after 24 months of ibrutinib treatment. In this chain, TRBV25-1 is recombined with TRBJ1-4; there is no confident call for the D gene. The base sequence is TGTGCCAGCAGTGAAAAAGAGGTCGTTGAAAAACTGTTTTTT. Its translation is CASSEKEVVEKLFF.